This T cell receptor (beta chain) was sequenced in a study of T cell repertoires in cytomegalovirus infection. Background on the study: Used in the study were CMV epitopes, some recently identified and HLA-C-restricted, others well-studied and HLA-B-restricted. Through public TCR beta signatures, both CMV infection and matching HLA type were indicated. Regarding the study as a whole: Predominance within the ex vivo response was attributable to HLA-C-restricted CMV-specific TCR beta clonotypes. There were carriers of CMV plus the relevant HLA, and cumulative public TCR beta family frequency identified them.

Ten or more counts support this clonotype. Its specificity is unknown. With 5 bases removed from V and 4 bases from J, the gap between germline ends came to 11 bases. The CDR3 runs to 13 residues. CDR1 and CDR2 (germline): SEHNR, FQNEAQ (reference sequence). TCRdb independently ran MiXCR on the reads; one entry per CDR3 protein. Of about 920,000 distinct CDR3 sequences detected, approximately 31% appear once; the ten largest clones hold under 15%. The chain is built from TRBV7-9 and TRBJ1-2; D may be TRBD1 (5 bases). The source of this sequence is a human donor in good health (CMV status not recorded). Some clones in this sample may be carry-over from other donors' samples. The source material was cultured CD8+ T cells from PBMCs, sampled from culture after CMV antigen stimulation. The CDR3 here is CASSNRDLYGYTF. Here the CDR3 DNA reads TGTGCCAGCAGCAACCGGGACCTCTATGGCTACACCTTC.